This T cell receptor (beta chain) was sequenced during a study of CD8 T cells in ankylosing spondylitis (dated by TCRdb to about 2017). Regarding the study in general: T cell receptor beta repertoires were profiled in healthy donors and ankylosing spondylitis patients so that disease-linked TCR variants could be found. In total, the full study cohort was made up of about 110 healthy donors and some 26 ankylosing spondylitis patients. Peripheral blood samples were taken, and synovial fluid was additionally collected from ankylosing spondylitis patients.

Instrument used: Illumina HiSeq 2500. Quantitative 5'-RACE with molecular barcodes was the method used to prepare the TCR beta libraries. The authors' pipeline ran thus. Disease-linked TCR variants were identified with a new computational method built on a probabilistic model of VDJ rearrangement. Starting from the raw public reads, TCRdb applied fastp trimming at Q25, assembled clones with MiXCR and retained in-frame beta chains. Rows with a matching CDR3 protein are joined into one entry that keeps the most common DNA and genes. The V and J calls and clone size come from TCRdb's table, not from the authors' own analysis. The sample has about 700,000 distinct CDR3 sequences on record, roughly 20% of them singletons. Jointly, the top ten make up under 20% of the sample. A note on this clonotype: The antigen it recognizes is unknown. One base away there is no much larger clone; base qualities are not given.

Taken from cysteine to phenylalanine, the CDR3 has 14 residues. Kept here is only the CDR3 DNA, which spans 42 bases and is read in frame from base 1. CDR1 and CDR2, per the germline V gene (reference sequence), are SEHNR and FQNEAQ. Unmatched junction bases come to 8, with V trimmed by 7 bases and J by 2 bases. What the study reported, not specific to this receptor: The disease-linked clones showed a CD8+ phenotype and occurred at relatively low frequencies in peripheral blood. Some TCR beta motif variants had previously been reported in synovial fluid and blood of reactive arthritis patients, which suggested common disease-initiation mechanisms. A TCR beta motif made up of several highly homologous amino acid variants appeared to be characteristic of blood from ankylosing spondylitis patients. Significant enrichment of the disease-linked clones was reported in matched synovial fluid samples from ankylosing spondylitis patients.

Specimen: blood, either unsorted or a sorted T cell fraction (not recorded which). The V and J segments used are TRBV7-9 and TRBJ2-7; 7 of the junction bases match TRBD1. This TCR derives from a male donor with ankylosing spondylitis. The CDR3 amino acid sequence is: CASTLQGNTYEQYF. In nucleotide form, the sequence is TGTGCCAGCACCCTACAGGGGAATACCTACGAGCAGTACTTC.